These T cell receptor beta chains were read from a single sample in a study of identical twins. MiXCR was run by TCRdb on the 5' RACE reads, yielding one entry per CDR3 protein. The table lists 1.5 million to 2 million distinct CDR3 sequences, about 31% of them singletons, with around 0.25% in the top ten. Input material: cord blood. The receptors were sampled from a newborn girl in good health. Both conserved end residues are part of each CDR3. Fields, in order: CDR3 DNA, CDR3 protein, D gene, clone size, V gene, CDR3 length, J gene. The D gene is left open where the match is weak. Some rows mark clone size as missing; the rest say once, few, many or name a class of expanded clone.

CDR3nt: TGTGCCAGCAGCCAGGATAGGACGAGGGAAAAACTGTTTTTT
CDR3aa: CASSQDRTREKLFF
d_gene: .
abundance: many
v_gene: TRBV3-1
len: 14
j_gene: TRBJ1-4

CDR3nt: TGTGCCAGCAACCACCTAGCGGGAGGGCCCCATACGCAGTATTTT
CDR3aa: CASNHLAGGPHTQYF
d_gene: TRBD2
abundance: few
v_gene: TRBV7-2
len: 15
j_gene: TRBJ2-3

CDR3nt: TGTGCCAGCAGTGAAGGACAGGGTGAAAAACTGTTTTTT
CDR3aa: CASSEGQGEKLFF
d_gene: TRBD1
abundance: .
v_gene: TRBV2
len: 13
j_gene: TRBJ1-4

CDR3nt: TGCGCCAGCAGCTCTCGGACAGGGGTGGAGAACGAGCAGTACTTC
CDR3aa: CASSSRTGVENEQYF
d_gene: TRBD1
abundance: .
v_gene: TRBV5-1
len: 15
j_gene: TRBJ2-7

CDR3nt: TGTGCCATCAGTAAGACTAGCGGGAGTAGCACAGATACGCAGTATTTT
CDR3aa: CAISKTSGSSTDTQYF
d_gene: TRBD2
abundance: .
v_gene: TRBV10-3
len: 16
j_gene: TRBJ2-3

CDR3nt: TGTGCCAGCAGTTATGGACCGAACACTGAAGCTTTCTTT
CDR3aa: CASSYGPNTEAFF
d_gene: .
abundance: many
v_gene: TRBV6-5
len: 13
j_gene: TRBJ1-1

CDR3nt: TGTGCCAGCAGTTTAGAAGCGGGAGGGCCAAGGGAGCAGTTCTTC
CDR3aa: CASSLEAGGPREQFF
d_gene: TRBD2
abundance: few
v_gene: TRBV12-3/TRBV12-4
len: 15
j_gene: TRBJ2-1

CDR3nt: TGTGCCAGCAGTGTTGCGGGGGGCCTTATACAGACCCAGTACTTC
CDR3aa: CASSVAGGLIQTQYF
d_gene: TRBD2
abundance: few
v_gene: TRBV25-1
len: 15
j_gene: TRBJ2-5

CDR3nt: TGTGACAGTAGATCACAGGGGGCGAATGGCGAGCAGTACTTC
CDR3aa: CDSRSQGANGEQYF
d_gene: TRBD1
abundance: .
v_gene: TRBV19
len: 14
j_gene: TRBJ2-7

CDR3nt: TGCGCCAGCAGCTTCCGATTCACCTCCACAGATACGCAGTATTTT
CDR3aa: CASSFRFTSTDTQYF
d_gene: .
abundance: few
v_gene: TRBV5-1
len: 15
j_gene: TRBJ2-3

CDR3nt: TGTGCCAGCAGTCCCGGACAGTGGAACACCGGGGAGCTGTTTTTT
CDR3aa: CASSPGQWNTGELFF
d_gene: .
abundance: once
v_gene: TRBV12-3/TRBV12-4
len: 15
j_gene: TRBJ2-2

CDR3nt: TGTGCCAGCAGCGGACTAGCGGGTATTCCCACCGGGGAGCTGTTTTTT
CDR3aa: CASSGLAGIPTGELFF
d_gene: TRBD2
abundance: few
v_gene: TRBV9
len: 16
j_gene: TRBJ2-2

CDR3nt: TGCGCCAGCAGCGAGAATCTAGCGGGCACCTACGAGCAGTACTTC
CDR3aa: CASSENLAGTYEQYF
d_gene: TRBD2
abundance: .
v_gene: TRBV5-1
len: 15
j_gene: TRBJ2-7

CDR3nt: TGCAGTGCTTCCGGGACCTCAATGAATCAGCCCCAGCATTTT
CDR3aa: CSASGTSMNQPQHF
d_gene: .
abundance: few
v_gene: TRBV20-1
len: 14
j_gene: TRBJ1-5

CDR3nt: TGTGCCAGCGTCCACTCTAGCGGGGGGTCCTACAATGAGCAGTACTTC
CDR3aa: CASVHSSGGSYNEQYF
d_gene: TRBD2
abundance: few
v_gene: TRBV12-3/TRBV12-4
len: 16
j_gene: TRBJ2-7

CDR3nt: TGTGCCAGCAGCACCCAGACTAGCGGGAGGGCCCTTACCGGGGAGCTGTTTTTT
CDR3aa: CASSTQTSGRALTGELFF
d_gene: TRBD2
abundance: .
v_gene: TRBV9
len: 18
j_gene: TRBJ2-2

CDR3nt: TGTGCCAGCAGCAAACGACAGGATTCACCCCCCCACTTT
CDR3aa: CASSKRQDSPPHF
d_gene: .
abundance: .
v_gene: TRBV3-1
len: 13
j_gene: TRBJ1-6

CDR3nt: TGCGCCAGCAGCGTGGAACGACAGGCCTACAATGAGCAGTACTTC
CDR3aa: CASSVERQAYNEQYF
d_gene: .
abundance: .
v_gene: TRBV5-1
len: 15
j_gene: TRBJ2-5

CDR3nt: TGTGCCATCAGTGAGTTAAAGCCGCCGGGACAGGGCTACGAGCAGTACTTC
CDR3aa: CAISELKPPGQGYEQYF
d_gene: TRBD1
abundance: few
v_gene: TRBV10-3
len: 17
j_gene: TRBJ2-7

CDR3nt: TGTGCCAGCAGCTCCAGACTCCGCCGGTACGATGAGCAGTTCTTC
CDR3aa: CASSSRLRRYDEQFF
d_gene: .
abundance: .
v_gene: TRBV14
len: 15
j_gene: TRBJ2-1

CDR3nt: TGTGCCAGCTCACCAGGGGACGGTCCTCTCTATGGCTACACCTTC
CDR3aa: CASSPGDGPLYGYTF
d_gene: .
abundance: .
v_gene: TRBV18
len: 15
j_gene: TRBJ1-2

CDR3nt: TGCGCCAGCAGTTTATCGGCCCGCAGTAACTATGGCTACACCTTC
CDR3aa: CASSLSARSNYGYTF
d_gene: .
abundance: .
v_gene: TRBV27
len: 15
j_gene: TRBJ1-2

CDR3nt: TGCAGTGCTAGGGTTCACAGGGGGAACACTGAAGCTTTCTTT
CDR3aa: CSARVHRGNTEAFF
d_gene: TRBD1
abundance: .
v_gene: TRBV20-1
len: 14
j_gene: TRBJ1-1

CDR3nt: TGTGCCAGCAGGCGACTAGCGGGAGATAACAATGAGCAGTTCTTC
CDR3aa: CASRRLAGDNNEQFF
d_gene: TRBD2
abundance: few
v_gene: TRBV2
len: 15
j_gene: TRBJ2-1

CDR3nt: TGCGCCAGCAGTGAGACAGGGGGTGCCGGGGAGCTGTTTTTT
CDR3aa: CASSETGGAGELFF
d_gene: TRBD1
abundance: .
v_gene: TRBV10-1
len: 14
j_gene: TRBJ2-2

CDR3nt: TGTGCCAGCAGCTTACAGCCAGATACGCAGTATTTT
CDR3aa: CASSLQPDTQYF
d_gene: .
abundance: .
v_gene: TRBV11-1
len: 12
j_gene: TRBJ2-3

CDR3nt: TGCAGTGCTAGACGGCTAGCCAGCACCGGGGAGCTGTTTTTT
CDR3aa: CSARRLASTGELFF
d_gene: .
abundance: once
v_gene: TRBV20-1
len: 14
j_gene: TRBJ2-2

CDR3nt: TGCAGTGCAAGTAGTGGGTACACAGATACGCAGTATTTT
CDR3aa: CSASSGYTDTQYF
d_gene: .
abundance: .
v_gene: TRBV20-1
len: 13
j_gene: TRBJ2-3

CDR3nt: TGTGCCAGCAGCACTACCCCCGCGGGGGAGCAGTTCTTC
CDR3aa: CASSTTPAGEQFF
d_gene: .
abundance: few
v_gene: TRBV11-2
len: 13
j_gene: TRBJ2-1

CDR3nt: TGCAGTGCTAGACCTAGCTCCGGAATAGCCTACAATGAGCAGTTCTTC
CDR3aa: CSARPSSGIAYNEQFF
d_gene: .
abundance: .
v_gene: TRBV20-1
len: 16
j_gene: TRBJ2-1

CDR3nt: TGCAGTGCGCACTCCGGGACTAGCGAGTACAATGAGCAGTTCTTC
CDR3aa: CSAHSGTSEYNEQFF
d_gene: TRBD2
abundance: .
v_gene: TRBV20-1
len: 15
j_gene: TRBJ2-1

CDR3nt: TGTGCCAGCAGCTTAGCGTGGTGGGGGGCCGGGTCCAAAAACATTCAGTACTTC
CDR3aa: CASSLAWWGAGSKNIQYF
d_gene: .
abundance: once
v_gene: TRBV7-8
len: 18
j_gene: TRBJ2-4

CDR3nt: TGTGCCAGCAGTACCCCGGGACTAGCAAGGAGTGAGCAGTACTTC
CDR3aa: CASSTPGLARSEQYF
d_gene: TRBD2
abundance: .
v_gene: TRBV28
len: 15
j_gene: TRBJ2-7

CDR3nt: TGCAGAGGGACCGGGGCCCTCCGCCCAGATACGCAGTATTTT
CDR3aa: CRGTGALRPDTQYF
d_gene: .
abundance: .
v_gene: TRBV20-1
len: 14
j_gene: TRBJ2-3

CDR3nt: TGTGCCAGCAGCTTGGTGGCCTTACTTGTCCATGAGCAGTTCTTC
CDR3aa: CASSLVALLVHEQFF
d_gene: .
abundance: few
v_gene: TRBV5-5
len: 15
j_gene: TRBJ2-1

CDR3nt: TGTGCCAGCAGCCAAGAGGGGGGCGGAAACACCATATATTTT
CDR3aa: CASSQEGGGNTIYF
d_gene: .
abundance: .
v_gene: TRBV3-1
len: 14
j_gene: TRBJ1-3

CDR3nt: TGTGCCAGCAGCTTAGTGAGATACACCGGGGAGCTGTTTTTT
CDR3aa: CASSLVRYTGELFF
d_gene: .
abundance: few
v_gene: TRBV7-9
len: 14
j_gene: TRBJ2-2

CDR3nt: TGTGCCAGCAGCTTATTTACAACGCTCTCCTACAATGAGCAGTACTTC
CDR3aa: CASSLFTTLSYNEQYF
d_gene: .
abundance: .
v_gene: TRBV11-2
len: 16
j_gene: TRBJ2-7

CDR3nt: TGCGCCAGCAGCCGGGATGGGGGGAGGTTAAACATTCAGTACTTC
CDR3aa: CASSRDGGRLNIQYF
d_gene: .
abundance: .
v_gene: TRBV5-1
len: 15
j_gene: TRBJ2-4

CDR3nt: TGTGCCAGCAGCTTAGGAGGGGGCACCAATTCACCCCTCCACTTT
CDR3aa: CASSLGGGTNSPLHF
d_gene: TRBD1
abundance: .
v_gene: TRBV7-2
len: 15
j_gene: TRBJ1-6

CDR3nt: TGTGCCAGCAGTGCCCCACCTTCTCTAGCTCTCTACGAGCAGTACTTC
CDR3aa: CASSAPPSLALYEQYF
d_gene: .
abundance: .
v_gene: TRBV25-1
len: 16
j_gene: TRBJ2-7

CDR3nt: TGTGCCAGCAGTTTAAGGTACAACTACGAGCAGTACTTC
CDR3aa: CASSLRYNYEQYF
d_gene: .
abundance: few
v_gene: TRBV27
len: 13
j_gene: TRBJ2-7

CDR3nt: TGTGCCAGCAGCCAAGACGGGGGGCGCAACTATGGCTACACCTTC
CDR3aa: CASSQDGGRNYGYTF
d_gene: .
abundance: many
v_gene: TRBV4-2
len: 15
j_gene: TRBJ1-2